The rows below give T cell receptor beta chains drawn from one sample of a study of cytomegalovirus exposure and HLA in healthy donors. Profiling relied on immunoSEQ multiplex PCR, and the TCRdb table lists in-frame clones only, not all of them. The sample has approximately 89,000 clones; approximately 80% are singletons. The material sequenced was PBMCs. These receptor sequences come from a human donor in good health. Each CDR3 is given with its conserved first and last residue. The order of the fields is V gene, D gene, J gene, CDR3 DNA, CDR3 protein. A D gene is named only where the DNA matches it firmly.

TRBV29-1	TRBD1	TRBJ2-6	TGCAGCGTGGGGGACAGGGCCGGGGCCAACGTCCTGACTTTC	CSVGDRAGANVLTF
TRBV19	.	TRBJ1-1	TGTGCCAGTAGTACCGACAGGTTGTGGAACACTGAAGCTTTCTTT	CASSTDRLWNTEAFF
TRBV27	.	TRBJ2-1	TGTGCCAGCAGTCTCCGCCCGCCAGGGAGGACCTACAATGAGCAGTTCTTC	CASSLRPPGRTYNEQFF
TRBV9	TRBD2	TRBJ2-5	TGTGCCAGCAGCGTAGCGGCGGGAGCTGGTGGGGAGACCCAGTACTTC	CASSVAAGAGGETQYF
TRBV6-6	.	TRBJ2-5	TGTGCCAGCAGTTACTCAACACAAGAGACCCAGTACTTC	CASSYSTQETQYF
TRBV27	.	TRBJ1-2	TGTGCCAGCAGTTCCGCGAGTCGCCCTAACTATGGCTACACCTTC	CASSSASRPNYGYTF
TRBV11-2	.	TRBJ1-6	TGTGCCAGCAGCCCTCGCGCGGCGGGGGGTAGGGCCCTCCACTTT	CASSPRAAGGRALHF
TRBV7-2	TRBD1	TRBJ1-5	TGTGCCAGCAGGGCAAGCGCAGGGGGTCATAATCAGCCCCAGCATTTT	CASRASAGGHNQPQHF
TRBV7-2	.	TRBJ2-3	TGTGCCAGCAGCTTCGGGGGAGTCGGCCCAGATACGCAGTATTTT	CASSFGGVGPDTQYF
TRBV4-1	TRBD2	TRBJ2-2	TGCGCCAGCAGCCAAGTCGGGGGGGCCGTCGCGGTCGGGGAGCTGTTTTTT	CASSQVGGAVAVGELFF
TRBV9	.	TRBJ1-2	TGTGCCAGCAGCGTAGAGGAGGAGTCCTATGGCTACACCTTC	CASSVEEESYGYTF
TRBV5-1	.	TRBJ1-6	TGCGCCAGCAGCCCCGGACAGCCGACCTCACCCCTCCACTTT	CASSPGQPTSPLHF
TRBV9	.	TRBJ2-5	TGTGCCAGCAGCGAGGGGGGGGAAAGGGGGACCCAGTACTTC	CASSEGGERGTQYF
TRBV2	.	TRBJ1-5	TGTGCCAGCAGAGACAGCACTAATCAGCCCCAGCATTTT	CASRDSTNQPQHF
TRBV11-3	TRBD1	TRBJ1-5	TGTGCCAACAGCATAACAGGGGGGAAAAGCAATCAGCCCCAGCATTTT	CANSITGGKSNQPQHF
TRBV5-1	TRBD2	TRBJ2-5	TGCGCCAGCAGTCGAGGACTAGCGGGGGGCGCCCCGCAAGAGACCCAGTACTTC	CASSRGLAGGAPQETQYF